The clone carrying this T cell receptor beta chain was recorded once. The ends were cut back, 0 bases at V and 2 bases at J, with 11 bases in the middle. The CDR3 runs to 16 residues. Germline V gene sequence: CDR1 SGHRS, CDR2 YFSETQ. This specimen comes from a study of Ad26.COV2.S vaccination and SARS-CoV-2 variants. Only in-frame clones appear in the TCRdb table, and some are missing; sequencing was by immunoSEQ multiplex PCR. The sample shows approximately 400,000 clones, just over 90% of them seen only once. This clonotype originated in a human donor who had recovered from COVID-19. The J gene is TRBJ2-2, the V gene TRBV5-1; D tentatively reads TRBD1 or TRBD2 (5 bases each). Material: peripheral blood, obtained after recovery from COVID-19. The CDR3 DNA follows: TGCGCCAGCAGCTTGGAAGGGGACCCCAACACCGGGGAGCTGTTTTTT. It is translated as CASSLEGDPNTGELFF.